This T cell receptor (beta chain) is from a study of identical twins. The CDR3 is made up of 13 amino acids. The germline gives CDR1 DFQATT, CDR2 SNEGSKA (reference sequence). With 6 bases clipped from V and 3 bases from J, the junction kept 3 bases outside the gene matches. TCRdb re-derived calls from the 5' RACE reads in MiXCR, one entry per CDR3 protein. This sample has approximately 220,000 distinct CDR3 sequences, with 7.5% found just once. Separately, the same data were catalogued under a study of yellow fever vaccine responses in identical twins.

The gene calls are TRBV20-1 and TRBJ1-4; 8 bases fit TRBD1. This receptor was identified in a woman aged 18-29 years in good health. The source material was memory (CD45RO+) T cells sorted from blood. CDR3 coding DNA: TGCAGTGCCGCGGACAGGGCTAATGAAAAACTGTTTTTT. It encodes CSAADRANEKLFF.